A selection of T cell receptor beta chains follows, all from one sample in a study of T cell repertoires in cytomegalovirus infection. For these TCRs, the target antigens are not known. TCRdb used MiXCR to reprocess the reads, holding one entry per CDR3 protein. The sample consists of 700,000 to 950,000 distinct CDR3 sequences, about 33% of them appearing once. This specimen consisted of cultured CD8+ T cells from PBMCs, obtained from culture after CMV antigen stimulation. These receptors all stem from a human donor in good health (CMV status not recorded). Some clones in this sample may be carry-over from other donors' samples. Each CDR3 is given without its conserved first and last residue.

V	J	CDR3
TRBV12-3/TRBV12-4	TRBJ1-1	ASSADVWGLQAF
TRBV7-4	TRBJ2-1	ASSLDSTSGRYNEQF
TRBV28	TRBJ2-3	ASSTLSGQGVIDTRY
TRBV4-1	TRBJ2-1	ASSPTRGDSSYNEQF
TRBV6-5	TRBJ1-3	ATHEGYTGNTIY
TRBV6-5	TRBJ1-2	ASSYHPGTYGYT
TRBV7-9	TRBJ2-2	ASSPGLVTGELF
TRBV25-1	TRBJ1-2	ATGQGSGYGYT
TRBV7-4	TRBJ2-5	ASSSTGVMPQETQY
TRBV7-9	TRBJ1-2	ASKTGASYGYT
TRBV7-9	TRBJ2-1	ASSLAAHEQF
TRBV20-1	TRBJ1-5	SARDEGGARVYGNQPQH
TRBV12-3/TRBV12-4	TRBJ1-1	ASVDRGITEAF
TRBV4-3	TRBJ1-1	TSSQDFSGARTTEAF
TRBV7-3	TRBJ2-1	ASSLSGGAGDEQF
TRBV6-1	TRBJ2-1	ASRTGWPPGEF
TRBV20-1	TRBJ1-1	SARLAGVTEAF
TRBV5-3	TRBJ1-1	ASREGVGTEAF
TRBV6-1	TRBJ1-2	ASSEPDRDYGYT
TRBV27	TRBJ2-7	ASSTSGVMYEQY
TRBV11-2	TRBJ2-3	ASQIKRTSGRGKPDTQY
TRBV19	TRBJ1-1	ASSIRQSYTEAF
TRBV5-6	TRBJ1-1	ASSFLQNEAF
TRBV6-2/TRBV6-3	TRBJ2-5	ASSYPDAQY
TRBV7-6	TRBJ2-1	ASSFKDHDPNEQF
TRBV7-9	TRBJ1-2	ASSLALEREYGYT
TRBV5-4	TRBJ2-2	ASSAGGADTGELF
TRBV4-3	TRBJ1-1	ASSPHGDEAF
TRBV7-6	TRBJ1-4	ASSQAKGVTREKLF
TRBV7-8	TRBJ2-5	ASSYRTSGETQY
TRBV7-6	TRBJ1-6	ASSLLGQVYNSPLH
TRBV28	TRBJ2-1	ASSFIAGDNEQF
TRBV12-3/TRBV12-4	TRBJ1-2	ASSLEGAPFNYGYT
TRBV28	TRBJ1-1	ASSLLRQRNTEAF
TRBV12-3/TRBV12-4	TRBJ2-7	ATLREGEQY
TRBV6-2/TRBV6-3	TRBJ1-5	ASSYDGYSNQPQH
TRBV28	TRBJ2-1	ASSLGVNHNEQF
TRBV24-1	TRBJ2-1	ATSDTGTGSSYNEQF
TRBV12-3/TRBV12-4	TRBJ1-2	ASTGTGPGGYT
TRBV7-6	TRBJ2-1	ASSLRFGTSGGSSYNEQF
TRBV5-1	TRBJ1-2	ASSKDGYGYT
TRBV7-8	TRBJ2-1	ASSLGVQGSNNEQF
TRBV12-3/TRBV12-4	TRBJ2-3	ASSFHDRDTDTQY
TRBV20-1	TRBJ1-6	SAKTGTGYSPLH
TRBV3-1	TRBJ2-1	ASSQIGTGGGVYNEQF
TRBV29-1	TRBJ1-1	SVFLVEAF
TRBV7-4	TRBJ2-5	ASSLLTGEETQY
TRBV27	TRBJ1-1	ASNVGFGGAEAF
TRBV7-9	TRBJ2-1	ASVNGEALYNEQF
TRBV7-9	TRBJ2-1	ASSLARQGANEQF
TRBV10-3	TRBJ1-3	AISERKYSGNTIY
TRBV7-8	TRBJ1-3	ASSLGRGQGNTIY
TRBV29-1	TRBJ1-2	SVWTGRVDGYT
TRBV7-9	TRBJ2-1	ASRIVGGGAYNEQF
TRBV6-1	TRBJ2-1	ASSDAWGSAGEVRQF
TRBV7-2	TRBJ2-7	ASSLEEGIPSYEQY
TRBV6-1	TRBJ1-5	ANSEVGADQPQH